This T cell receptor beta chain comes out of a study of T cells in tuberculosis (dated by TCRdb to about 2018). Describing the broader study: In the study, CD1B tetramers and high-throughput TCR immunosequencing were combined to characterize T cells specific for the mycobacterial lipid antigen glucose monomycolate (GMM).

CDR1 is given as SEHNR and CDR2 as FQNEAQ, both from the germline V gene (reference sequence). V drops 1 base and J drops 6 bases, leaving 9 bases in between. Including cysteine and phenylalanine, the CDR3 has 13 amino acids. CDR3 DNA is the only sequence kept; it has 39 bases, read in frame from the first base. TCR-alpha and TCR-beta chains were sequenced unpaired, so chain pairing information was not available. The immunoSEQ multiplex PCR assay was used to generate TCR libraries, with TCR-beta and/or TCR-alpha/delta assays applied to each sample. The amplified TCR libraries were sequenced on the Illumina high-throughput platform. Regarding the original processing steps: Clustering and dimensionality reduction relied on pairwise TCRdist distances among GMM-specific receptors from T cells that were either sorted ex vivo or expanded in vitro. Sequence motifs defined by gene usage and CDR3 content were checked for enrichment by comparing tetramer-positive and tetramer-negative populations. The clones in this table, taken by TCRdb from immuneACCESS, are in-frame only. Not every clone is retained; where verified, under half of the shortfall comes from an unresolved V gene, and the cause of the rest is unknown. V and J calls and clone size are those listed in that table; D and trimming were worked out from the DNA. The sample table contains about 88,000 clones; only one count was recorded for around 90% of them. The ten largest clones take up 1.9% of the sample.

What the research found in general, with its limitations: T cells that bind the CD1B-GMM tetramer with low affinity may have been missed by the stringent sort gate.

As regards this clone: The record has no base qualities; no much larger clone is one base away.

PBMC were thawed, rested overnight, stained with GMM-loaded CD1B tetramer, a Live/Dead dye and anti-CD3, and then sorted on a FACS Aria II. C32 glucose monomycolate purified from Rhodococcus equi was loaded onto CD1B tetramers. Before cryopreservation, the PBMC used for tetramer sorting had been depleted of CD14-expressing monocytes as part of a separate study. From each donor, 95,000 to 100,000 tetramer-negative cells were sorted and were analyzed alongside the tetramer-positive cells. GMM-loaded CD1B tetramers were used to sort antigen-specific T cells from four healthy South African adults. The sample was CD1b-GMM tetramer-negative cells sorted from PBMCs. The cell subset or site label, read with the paper, signifies: T cells not binding CD1B-GMM tetramer, sorted from same donor. This receptor was identified in an adult woman with latent tuberculosis. The chain employs TRBV7-9 and TRBJ1-1, and the D gene may be TRBD1, 6 bases matching. The CDR3: CASSLGGPPEAFF. The nucleotide sequence is TGTGCCAGCAGCTTAGGGGGGCCCCCTGAAGCTTTCTTT.